This T cell receptor (beta chain) was profiled in a study of CD8+ T cells in alopecia areata. Study conclusions and caveats: For baseline CD8+ expansion, any link to response stays uncertain with one nonresponder. A great number of expanded lesional clones endured in scalp and blood during tofacitinib.

The CDR3 covers 12 residues. The V segment lost 8 bases and the J segment 7 bases; nucleotides outside the gene matches: 4. Germline values: CDR1 MNHEY, CDR2 SMNVEV (reference sequence). Documented treatment: oral pan-JAK inhibitor, 5-10 mg twice daily. The investigators collected lesional scalp punch biopsies and peripheral blood from alopecia areata patients. Sequencing templates came from extracted RNA that was reverse transcribed into cDNA. The table came from immunoSEQ multiplex PCR; TCRdb's copy has only in-frame clones and leaves some out. The sample has approximately 150,000 clones, around 60% seen once. For this clone: Its target is unknown.

The chain couples TRBV27 to TRBJ2-2; 7 nucleotides align to TRBD1. The sequence was obtained from a human donor with alopecia areata. Sequences were derived from CD4+ T cells sorted from blood, sampled at week 24, from a patient treated with tofacitinib. The CDR3 DNA reads TGTGCCAGCCGCGACAGGGTCGGGGAGCTGTTTTTT. It specifies CASRDRVGELFF.